These T cell receptor beta chains were read from a single sample in a study of CD8 T cells in ankylosing spondylitis. TCRdb reprocessed the 5' RACE reads via MiXCR and lists one record per CDR3 protein. The table shows around 90,000 distinct CDR3 sequences, with 27% occurring only once. The specimen sequenced was blood, either unsorted or a sorted T cell fraction (not recorded which). These receptor sequences come from a male donor with ankylosing spondylitis or in good health (not recorded which). The conserved cysteine and the conserved F or W are not part of the CDR3 here. Each record gives: J gene, CDR3 length, V gene, CDR3 protein.

TRBJ2-7,13,TRBV11-2,ASRSYRGQGYEQY
TRBJ2-2,12,TRBV18,ASSSRGLTGELF
TRBJ2-5,10,TRBV29-1,SVAATQETQY
TRBJ2-2,13,TRBV7-8,ASSSRDRSTGELF
TRBJ1-1,12,TRBV27,ASSLSQLNTEAF
TRBJ1-5,12,TRBV7-2,ASSLDLSNQPQH
TRBJ2-3,15,TRBV20-1,SASHQDPTFGTDTQY
TRBJ1-5,12,TRBV7-8,ASSQLWRNQPQH
TRBJ2-5,12,TRBV20-1,SARVLAGIETQY
TRBJ2-2,14,TRBV7-2,ASSSRGYTRAGELF
TRBJ1-1,11,TRBV20-1,SATGQVNTEAF
TRBJ2-5,13,TRBV20-1,SAKEPGGRGKTQY
TRBJ2-7,15,TRBV6-5,ASSYSLAGVETYEQY
TRBJ2-2,14,TRBV7-3,ASSVRGPSNTGELF
TRBJ2-2,13,TRBV20-1,SAPTHGHNAGELF
TRBJ2-7,12,TRBV12-3/TRBV12-4,ASSLRESSYEQY
TRBJ2-7,12,TRBV12-3/TRBV12-4,ASSSTGSSYEQY
TRBJ1-1,14,TRBV6-1,ASSEDRSRVYAEAF
TRBJ2-1,14,TRBV20-1,SATGGGRSLYNEQF
TRBJ1-1,12,TRBV9,ASSPGHLNTEAF
TRBJ2-1,11,TRBV2,ASSWSGPNEQF
TRBJ1-5,14,TRBV18,ASSPSTLGSNQPQH
TRBJ2-7,10,TRBV29-1,SVVGRSGEQY
TRBJ2-1,12,TRBV9,ASSARDVSDEQF
TRBJ1-1,13,TRBV6-1,ASKGLQTVNTEAF
TRBJ2-1,12,TRBV7-2,ASSFGLAGPREF
TRBJ1-1,9,TRBV7-8,ASSLDSKAF
TRBJ1-5,14,TRBV5-1,ASSPFSWGQGQPQH
TRBJ1-1,14,TRBV28,ASSRQADRVVTEAF
TRBJ2-3,12,TRBV20-1,SATRDSRTDTQY
TRBJ2-3,10,TRBV29-1,SVGASTDTQY
TRBJ1-2,8,TRBV2,ASADWGYT
TRBJ2-1,12,TRBV2,ASSEALATGEQF
TRBJ1-1,12,TRBV18,ASSPTTLNTEAF
TRBJ2-7,12,TRBV12-3/TRBV12-4,ASSPVPDSYEQY
TRBJ2-1,13,TRBV20-1,SARSTGWPYNEQF
TRBJ2-1,14,TRBV9,ASSVDNGRVYNEQF
TRBJ1-2,7,TRBV7-9,ATGGGYT
TRBJ1-2,11,TRBV5-5,ASSLTGGDGYT
TRBJ2-5,15,TRBV5-1,ASSLKRDFRYQETQY
TRBJ2-5,15,TRBV18,ASSPLGSSVGEETQY
TRBJ2-1,12,TRBV5-1,ASSGSSGNNEQF
TRBJ1-1,11,TRBV5-5,ASSLDQHTEAF
TRBJ2-7,14,TRBV5-1,ASSSDSTSGRANKY
TRBJ1-4,14,TRBV5-5,ASSLGSDLLFEKLF
TRBJ2-3,11,TRBV28,ASGSLRTDTQY
TRBJ2-1,11,TRBV20-1,SARGRGANEQF
TRBJ1-1,11,TRBV12-3/TRBV12-4,ASSLPGNTEAF
TRBJ2-1,10,TRBV5-5,ASSLASVEQF